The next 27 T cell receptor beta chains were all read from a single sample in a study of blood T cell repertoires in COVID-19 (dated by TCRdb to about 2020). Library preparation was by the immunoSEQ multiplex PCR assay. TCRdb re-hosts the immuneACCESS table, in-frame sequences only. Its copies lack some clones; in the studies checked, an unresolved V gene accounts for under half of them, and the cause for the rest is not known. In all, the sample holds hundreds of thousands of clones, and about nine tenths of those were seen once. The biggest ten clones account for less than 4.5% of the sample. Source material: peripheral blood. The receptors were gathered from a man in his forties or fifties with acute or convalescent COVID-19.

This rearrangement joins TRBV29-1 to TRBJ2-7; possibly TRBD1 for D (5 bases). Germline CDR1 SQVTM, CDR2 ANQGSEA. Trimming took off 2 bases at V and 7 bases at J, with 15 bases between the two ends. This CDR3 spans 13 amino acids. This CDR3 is CSVERKGLAEQYF. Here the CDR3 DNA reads TGCAGCGTTGAAAGGAAGGGGTTGGCGGAGCAGTACTTC.

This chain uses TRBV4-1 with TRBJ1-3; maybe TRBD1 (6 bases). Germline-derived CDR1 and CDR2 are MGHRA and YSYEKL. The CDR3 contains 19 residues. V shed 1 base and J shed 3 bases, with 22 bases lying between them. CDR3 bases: TGCGCCAGCAGCCAAGTTCCTGGACAGCCTAATCCTGATGGAAACACCATATATTTT. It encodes CASSQVPGQPNPDGNTIYF.

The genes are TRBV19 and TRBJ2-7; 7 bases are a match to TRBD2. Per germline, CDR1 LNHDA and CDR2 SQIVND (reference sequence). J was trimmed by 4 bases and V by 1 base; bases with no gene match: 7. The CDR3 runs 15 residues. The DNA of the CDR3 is TGTGCCAGTAGTATAGCCGCGGGGGTGACATACGAGCAGTACTTC. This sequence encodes CASSIAAGVTYEQYF.

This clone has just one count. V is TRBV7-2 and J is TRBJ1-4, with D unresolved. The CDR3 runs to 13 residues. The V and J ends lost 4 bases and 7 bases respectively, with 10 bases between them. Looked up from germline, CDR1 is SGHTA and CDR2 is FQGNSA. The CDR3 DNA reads TGTGCCAGCAGCTCCGGGTCGGTTGAAAAACTGTTTTTT. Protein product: CASSSGSVEKLFF.

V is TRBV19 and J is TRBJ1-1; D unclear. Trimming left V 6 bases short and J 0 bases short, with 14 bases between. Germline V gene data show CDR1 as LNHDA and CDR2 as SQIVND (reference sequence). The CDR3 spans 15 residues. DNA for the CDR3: TGTGCCAGTAGAGAAGCGGGTAACCTGAACACTGAAGCTTTCTTT. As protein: CASREAGNLNTEAFF.

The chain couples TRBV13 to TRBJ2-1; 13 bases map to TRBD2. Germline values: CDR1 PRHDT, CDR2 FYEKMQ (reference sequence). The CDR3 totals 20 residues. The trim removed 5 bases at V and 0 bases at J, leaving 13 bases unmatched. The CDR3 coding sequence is TGTGCCAGCAGCCCTGGGACTAGCGGGAAAAGGTGGGTCTCCTACAATGAGCAGTTCTTC. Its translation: CASSPGTSGKRWVSYNEQFF.

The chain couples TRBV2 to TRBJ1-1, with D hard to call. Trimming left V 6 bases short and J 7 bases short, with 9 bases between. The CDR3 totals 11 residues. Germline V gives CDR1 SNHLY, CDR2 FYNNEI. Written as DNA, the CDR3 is TGTGCCAGCAGGGACTGGGTTGAAGCTTTCTTT. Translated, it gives CASRDWVEAFF.

In DNA form, the CDR3 reads TGTGCCAGCAGTTATACGGGGACAGGTGCCGCTGGGGCCAACGTCCTGACTTTC. Translation: CASSYTGTGAAGANVLTF. V is TRBV7-3 and J is TRBJ2-6; TRBD1 matches 8 bases. V was clipped by 6 bases and J by 2 bases; unmatched bases: 12. The CDR3 contains 18 residues. The V gene's germline CDR1 is SGHTA and CDR2 FQGTGA.

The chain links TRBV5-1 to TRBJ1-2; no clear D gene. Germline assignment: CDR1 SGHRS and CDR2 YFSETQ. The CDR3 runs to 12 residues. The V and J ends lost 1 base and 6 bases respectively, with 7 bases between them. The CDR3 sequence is CASSLFRDGYTF. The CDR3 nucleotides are TGCGCCAGCAGCTTGTTTCGGGATGGCTACACCTTC.

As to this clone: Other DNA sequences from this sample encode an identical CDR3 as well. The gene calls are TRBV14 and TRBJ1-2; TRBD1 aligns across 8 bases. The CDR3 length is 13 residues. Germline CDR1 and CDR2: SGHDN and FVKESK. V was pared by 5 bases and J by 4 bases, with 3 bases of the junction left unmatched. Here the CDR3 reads CASSDRGSYGYTF. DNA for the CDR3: TGTGCCAGCAGCGACAGGGGTAGCTATGGCTACACCTTC.

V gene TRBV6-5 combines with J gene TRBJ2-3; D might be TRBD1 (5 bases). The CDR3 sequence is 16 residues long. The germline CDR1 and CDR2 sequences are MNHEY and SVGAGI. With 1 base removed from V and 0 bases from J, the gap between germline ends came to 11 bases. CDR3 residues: CASSYFAQGSTDTQYF. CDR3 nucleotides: TGTGCCAGCAGTTACTTCGCGCAGGGTAGCACAGATACGCAGTATTTT.

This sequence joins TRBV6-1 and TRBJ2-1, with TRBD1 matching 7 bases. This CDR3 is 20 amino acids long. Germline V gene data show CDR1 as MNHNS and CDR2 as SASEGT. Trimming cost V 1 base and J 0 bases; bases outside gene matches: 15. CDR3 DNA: TGTGCCAGCAGTGAAGGAGGGGGCTTTACCCCTTCAAGCTCCTACAATGAGCAGTTCTTC. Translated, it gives CASSEGGGFTPSSSYNEQFF.

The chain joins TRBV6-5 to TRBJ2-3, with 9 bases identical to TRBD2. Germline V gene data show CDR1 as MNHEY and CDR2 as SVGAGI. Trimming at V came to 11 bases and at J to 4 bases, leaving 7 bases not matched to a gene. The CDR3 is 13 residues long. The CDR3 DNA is TGTGCCTCGGATAGCGGGGGTTCAGATACGCAGTATTTT. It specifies CASDSGGSDTQYF.

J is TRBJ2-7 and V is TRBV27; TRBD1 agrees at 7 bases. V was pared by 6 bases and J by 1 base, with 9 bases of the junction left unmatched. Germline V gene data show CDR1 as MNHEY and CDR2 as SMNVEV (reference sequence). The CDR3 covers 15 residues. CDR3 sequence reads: CASSPYGGQSYEQYF. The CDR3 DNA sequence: TGTGCCAGCAGCCCCTATGGGGGACAGTCCTACGAGCAGTACTTC.

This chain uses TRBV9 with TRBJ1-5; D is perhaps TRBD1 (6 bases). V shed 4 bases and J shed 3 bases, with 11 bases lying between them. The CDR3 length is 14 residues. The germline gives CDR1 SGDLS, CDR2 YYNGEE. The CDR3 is CASSQTGSNQPQHF. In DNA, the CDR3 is TGTGCCAGCAGCCAAACAGGGTCCAATCAGCCCCAGCATTTT.

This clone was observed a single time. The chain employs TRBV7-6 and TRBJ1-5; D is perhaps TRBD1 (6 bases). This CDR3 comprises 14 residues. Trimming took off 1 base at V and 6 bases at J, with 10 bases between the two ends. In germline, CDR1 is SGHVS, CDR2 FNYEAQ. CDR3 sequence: CASSLGGGGQPQHF. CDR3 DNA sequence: TGTGCCAGCAGCTTAGGGGGGGGCGGTCAGCCCCAGCATTTT.

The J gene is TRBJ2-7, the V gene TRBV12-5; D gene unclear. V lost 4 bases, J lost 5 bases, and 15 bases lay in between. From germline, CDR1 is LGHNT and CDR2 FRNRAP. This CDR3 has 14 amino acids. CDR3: CASGSRPLRDEQYF. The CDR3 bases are TGTGCTAGTGGTTCAAGGCCCCTCCGGGACGAGCAGTACTTC.

The chain's CDR3 is CASSQRQVQEAFF. CDR3 bases: TGTGCCAGCAGCCAGCGACAGGTCCAGGAAGCTTTCTTT. The chain carries TRBV7-9 and TRBJ1-1; D perhaps matches TRBD1 (6 bases). The CDR3 extends over 13 amino acids. CDR1 and CDR2 from the germline V gene are SEHNR and FQNEAQ (reference sequence). V was cut by 5 bases and J by 8 bases, with 15 bases left in between.

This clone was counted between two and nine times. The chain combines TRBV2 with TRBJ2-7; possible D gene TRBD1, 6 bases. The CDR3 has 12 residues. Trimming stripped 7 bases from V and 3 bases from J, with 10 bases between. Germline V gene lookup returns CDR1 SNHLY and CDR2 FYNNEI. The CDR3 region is CASNLQGYEQYF. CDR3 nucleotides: TGTGCCAGCAACTTACAGGGCTACGAGCAGTACTTC.

CDR3 loop: CASSISGGEATQYF. The CDR3 bases are TGTGCCAGTAGTATATCGGGGGGGGAGGCGACCCAGTACTTC. This chain uses TRBV19 with TRBJ2-5; 8 bases fit TRBD2. Trimming took 2 bases from V and 7 from J; bases not matched to a gene: 6. Per the germline V gene, CDR1 is LNHDA and CDR2 is SQIVND (reference sequence). This CDR3 is built from 14 residues.

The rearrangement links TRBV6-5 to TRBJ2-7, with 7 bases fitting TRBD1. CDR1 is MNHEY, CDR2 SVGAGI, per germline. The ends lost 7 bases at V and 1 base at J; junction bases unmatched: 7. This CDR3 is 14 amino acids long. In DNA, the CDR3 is TGTGCCAGCACCAAGGGGGCAAAATCCTACGAGCAGTACTTC. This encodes CASTKGAKSYEQYF.

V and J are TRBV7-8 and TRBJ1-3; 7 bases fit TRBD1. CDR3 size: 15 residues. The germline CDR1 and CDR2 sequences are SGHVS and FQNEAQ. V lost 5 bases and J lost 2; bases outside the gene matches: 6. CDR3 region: CASSRGTEAGNTIYF. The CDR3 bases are TGTGCCAGCAGCAGGGGGACAGAAGCTGGAAACACCATATATTTT.

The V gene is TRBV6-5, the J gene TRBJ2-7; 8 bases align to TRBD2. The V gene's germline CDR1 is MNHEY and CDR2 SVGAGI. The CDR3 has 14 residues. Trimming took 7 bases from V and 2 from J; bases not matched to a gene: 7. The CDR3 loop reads CASNPGGATYEQYF. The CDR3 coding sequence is TGTGCCAGCAACCCGGGGGGGGCGACCTACGAGCAGTACTTC.

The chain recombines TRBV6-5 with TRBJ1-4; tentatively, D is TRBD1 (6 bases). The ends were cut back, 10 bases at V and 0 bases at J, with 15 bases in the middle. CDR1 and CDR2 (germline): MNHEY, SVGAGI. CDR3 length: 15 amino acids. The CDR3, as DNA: TGTGCCACGTCCGGGACACATGCAACTAATGAAAAACTGTTTTTT. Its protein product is CATSGTHATNEKLFF.

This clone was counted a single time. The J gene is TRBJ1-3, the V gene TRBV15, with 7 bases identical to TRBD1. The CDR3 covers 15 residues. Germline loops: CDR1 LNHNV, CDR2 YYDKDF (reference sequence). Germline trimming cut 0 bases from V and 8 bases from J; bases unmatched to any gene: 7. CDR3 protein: CATSRDGDRVDTIYF. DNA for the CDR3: TGTGCCACCAGCAGAGATGGCGACAGGGTGGACACCATATATTTT.

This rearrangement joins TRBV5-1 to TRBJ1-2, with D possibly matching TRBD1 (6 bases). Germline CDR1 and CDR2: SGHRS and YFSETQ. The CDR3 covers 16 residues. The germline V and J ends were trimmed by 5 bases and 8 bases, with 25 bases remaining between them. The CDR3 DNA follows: TGCGCCAGCAGTCTGGACAGCCAGGGGACCTCGGGGGGCTACACCTTC. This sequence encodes CASSLDSQGTSGGYTF. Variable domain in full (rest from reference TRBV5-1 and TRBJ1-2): KAGVTQTPRYLIKTRGQQVTLSCSPISGHRSVSWYQQTPGQGLQFLFEYFSETQRNKGNFPGRFSGRQFSNSRSEMNVSTLELGDSALYLCASSLDSQGTSGGYTFGSGTRLTVV.

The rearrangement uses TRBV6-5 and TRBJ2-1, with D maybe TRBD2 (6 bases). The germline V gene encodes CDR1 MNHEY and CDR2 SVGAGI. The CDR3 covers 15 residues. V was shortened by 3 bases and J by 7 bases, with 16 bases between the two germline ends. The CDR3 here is CASSYSGTSLNEQFF. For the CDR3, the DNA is TGTGCCAGCAGTTATTCCGGGACTTCCCTAAATGAGCAGTTCTTC.